A single sample gave rise to the 30 T cell receptor beta chains below, sequenced in a study of CD8+ T cells in alopecia areata. Investigators isolated RNA and reverse transcribed it into cDNA to act as the sequencing template. Only in-frame clones appear in the TCRdb table, and some are missing; sequencing was by immunoSEQ multiplex PCR. The sample has 80,000 to 100,000 clones, roughly 42% seen once; the top ten hold about 0.79%. The sequenced material came from CD4+ T cells sorted from blood. The receptors were sampled from a human donor with alopecia areata.

This clone came up a few times. The chain employs TRBV29-1 and TRBJ2-7, with TRBD2 matching 7 bases. CDR3 length: 12 residues. From germline, CDR1 is SQVTM and CDR2 ANQGSEA. The trim removed 7 bases at V and 7 bases at J, leaving 10 bases unmatched. CDR3 DNA: TGCAGCGCTGGCGGGGGTACGGGGGAGCAGTACTTC. The encoded protein is CSAGGGTGEQYF.

The V call is TRBV28, the J call TRBJ2-7; unclear D gene. V lost 8 bases and J 0 bases, leaving 14 bases between the germline ends. Germline V gene sequence: CDR1 MDHEN, CDR2 SYDVKM. This CDR3 region has 14 residues. DNA for the CDR3: TGTGCCAGCGGTTACACGGTGACCTCCTACGAGCAGTACTTC. Translated, it gives CASGYTVTSYEQYF.

The sample holds many counts of this clone. This rearrangement joins TRBV7-9 to TRBJ2-3; 10 bases are shared with TRBD2. The CDR3 runs 16 residues. V was pared by 7 bases and J by 6 bases, with 13 bases of the junction left unmatched. Germline CDR1 is SEHNR and CDR2 is FQNEAQ (reference sequence). The CDR3 spells CASNQRSGRAADTQYF. The CDR3 DNA reads TGTGCCAGCAATCAGAGAAGCGGGAGGGCCGCCGATACGCAGTATTTT. The variable domain in full, with the rest retrieved from reference TRBV7-9 and TRBJ2-3, is DTGVSQNPRHKITKRGQNVTFRCDPISEHNRLYWYRQTLGQGPEFLTYFQNEAQLEKSRLLSDRFSAERPKGSFSTLEIQRTEQGDSAMYLCASNQRSGRAADTQYFGPGTRLTVL.

V usage is TRBV29-1 and J usage is TRBJ2-7; D call uncertain. V was trimmed by 1 base and J by 2 bases, leaving 6 bases between them. The CDR3 spans 12 residues. The germline V gene encodes CDR1 SQVTM and CDR2 ANQGSEA. CDR3 loop: CSVEGTTYEQYF. CDR3 sequence (DNA): TGCAGCGTTGAAGGGACGACCTACGAGCAGTACTTC.

The rearrangement uses TRBV30 and TRBJ1-3, with D possibly TRBD1 on 5 matching bases. Germline values: CDR1 GTSNPN, CDR2 SVGIG (reference sequence). V was shortened by 0 bases and J by 0 bases, with 9 bases between the two germline ends. The CDR3 covers 15 residues. In DNA, the CDR3 is TGTGCCTGGAGTGTGGCGGGGGTCTCTGGAAACACCATATATTTT. Amino acid sequence: CAWSVAGVSGNTIYF.

The chain is built from TRBV5-1 and TRBJ2-5; D might be TRBD2 (6 bases). Per germline, CDR1 SGHRS and CDR2 YFSETQ. The CDR3 is 12 residues long. V lost 6 bases to trimming and J lost 2 bases, with 8 bases between them. The CDR3 here is CASTGEQETQYF. As DNA, the CDR3 is TGCGCCAGCACGGGGGAACAAGAGACCCAGTACTTC.

The rearrangement uses TRBV5-1 and TRBJ2-1; the D is unclear. The CDR3 is made up of 11 amino acids. V lost 0 bases and J lost 5, with 0 bases in between. The germline V gene encodes CDR1 SGHRS and CDR2 YFSETQ. The CDR3 reads CASSLDNEQFF. The CDR3 bases are TGCGCCAGCAGCTTGGACAATGAGCAGTTCTTC.

The genes are TRBV9 and TRBJ1-1; 9 nucleotides align to TRBD1. Germline CDR1 SGDLS, CDR2 YYNGEE. The V gene end was trimmed by 1 base and the J gene end by 8 bases; junction bases not matched to a gene: 3. This CDR3 spans 13 amino acids. The CDR3 nucleotides read TGTGCCAGCAGCGTAATGGACAGGGGAGAAGCTTTCTTT. Translation: CASSVMDRGEAFF.

This chain joins TRBV30 and TRBJ2-1; 13 bases are shared with TRBD2. J was trimmed by 4 bases and V by 3 bases; bases with no gene match: 3. Germline assignment: CDR1 GTSNPN and CDR2 SVGIG (reference sequence). This CDR3 comprises 15 residues. The CDR3 coding sequence is TGTGCCTGGAGACTAGCGGGAGGGCCTTACAATGAGCAGTTCTTC. It encodes CAWRLAGGPYNEQFF.

The CDR3 sequence: CASSEGGTQYF. The DNA of the CDR3 is TGTGCCAGCAGTGAGGGAGGAACGCAGTATTTT. This chain uses TRBV2 with TRBJ2-3, with D possibly matching TRBD2 (6 bases). Germline assignment: CDR1 SNHLY and CDR2 FYNNEI. Trimming stripped 3 bases from V and 9 bases from J, with 7 bases between. CDR3 length: 11 amino acids.

DNA for the CDR3: TGCGCCAGCAGCTTGTCTGGGACAGGGAACACCGGGGAGCTGTTTTTT. Protein product: CASSLSGTGNTGELFF. The chain combines TRBV5-1 with TRBJ2-2; 8 positions match TRBD1. CDR1 is SGHRS and CDR2 is YFSETQ in the germline V gene. V shed 1 base, J shed 1 base, and the junction held 3 bases outside the gene matches. The CDR3 length is 16 residues.

The CDR3 here is CASSPLTSGSTDTQYF. In DNA, the CDR3 is TGCGCCAGCAGCCCGCTGACTAGCGGTAGCACAGATACGCAGTATTTT. The rearrangement links TRBV5-1 to TRBJ2-3, with 9 bases that match TRBD2. Germline CDR1 reads SGHRS; CDR2 reads YFSETQ. The CDR3 totals 16 residues. V trimming: 4 bases; J trimming: 0 bases; junction bases outside the gene matches: 6.

This clone turned up a few times. This chain uses TRBV5-1 with TRBJ2-4; D might be TRBD1 or TRBD2, each matching 5 bases. The ends were cut back, 3 bases at V and 0 bases at J, with 7 bases in the middle. The germline V gene has CDR1 SGHRS and CDR2 YFSETQ. The CDR3 covers 14 residues. This CDR3 reads CASSWDGAKNIQYF. Here the CDR3 DNA reads TGCGCCAGCAGCTGGGACGGAGCCAAAAACATTCAGTACTTC.

This sequence joins TRBV29-1 and TRBJ2-1; the match to TRBD2 covers 7 bases. This CDR3 has 12 residues. The V gene's germline CDR1 is SQVTM and CDR2 ANQGSEA. CDR3 sequence reads: CATRGTYNEQFF. The CDR3 DNA sequence: TGCGCCACGCGGGGGACCTACAATGAGCAGTTCTTC.

The chain combines TRBV29-1 with TRBJ2-1; D tentatively fits TRBD1 or TRBD2 (5 bases each). The CDR3 runs to 14 residues. Trimming removed 7 bases from V and 8 bases from J, with 21 bases in between. Germline V gene data show CDR1 as SQVTM and CDR2 as ANQGSEA. The CDR3 region has the DNA TGCAGCGCCGAACTGGGACCAGGCGGGTATGAGCAGTTCTTC. The encoded protein is CSAELGPGGYEQFF.

This clone showed up just a few times. This rearrangement joins TRBV7-9 to TRBJ2-3; D perhaps matches TRBD1 (6 bases). From germline, CDR1 is SEHNR and CDR2 FQNEAQ (reference sequence). Trimming cost V 5 bases and J 5 bases, with 8 bases left between them. This CDR3 contains 12 residues. CDR3 sequence (DNA): TGTGCCAGCAGCGGGGGCCTAGATACGCAGTATTTT. Its translation: CASSGGLDTQYF.

V usage is TRBV30 and J usage is TRBJ1-2; 8 nucleotides match TRBD1. V was clipped by 2 bases and J by 8 bases; unmatched bases: 10. CDR1 is GTSNPN and CDR2 is SVGIG in the germline V gene (reference sequence). The CDR3 totals 14 residues. The CDR3 DNA sequence: TGTGCCTGGAGTAAAGGACAGGGACTAGGCGGCTACACCTTC. It is translated as CAWSKGQGLGGYTF.

The chain carries TRBV4-1 and TRBJ2-7; 7 bases fit TRBD2. V trimming: 0 bases; J trimming: 2 bases; junction bases outside the gene matches: 4. Germline loops: CDR1 MGHRA, CDR2 YSYEKL. The CDR3 is made up of 15 amino acids. The CDR3 DNA is TGCGCCAGCAGCCAAGATCTAGCGGCCACCTACGAGCAGTACTTC. Its protein product is CASSQDLAATYEQYF.

The chain recombines TRBV29-1 with TRBJ2-7; the match to TRBD2 covers 12 bases. V lost 6 bases, J lost 3 bases, and 3 bases stayed unmatched. CDR1 and CDR2 from the germline V gene are SQVTM and ANQGSEA. The CDR3 consists of 13 residues. Here the CDR3 reads CSVQGLAGYEQYF. The CDR3 DNA reads as TGCAGCGTCCAGGGACTAGCGGGCTACGAGCAGTACTTC.

This clone has more than one count but fewer than ten. The CDR3 loop is CACSGGHSGANVLTF. CDR3 coding DNA: TGTGCCTGCTCAGGGGGCCATTCGGGGGCCAACGTCCTGACTTTC. The rearrangement uses TRBV30 and TRBJ2-6; TRBD1 agrees at 8 bases. The V gene end was trimmed by 6 bases and the J gene end by 4 bases; junction bases not matched to a gene: 8. Germline values: CDR1 GTSNPN, CDR2 SVGIG (reference sequence). This CDR3 has 15 residues.

The gene calls are TRBV21-1 and TRBJ2-7; the table's D call of TRBD1 was not tested on the DNA. TRBV21-1 constitutes a pseudogene. The CDR3 is made up of 11 amino acids. Written as DNA, the CDR3 is TGTGCCAGCGACAGTAAGGACGAGCAGTACTTC. It translates to CASDSKDEQYF.

The J gene is TRBJ2-3, the V gene TRBV29-1, with D possibly being TRBD2 (5 bases). The germline gives CDR1 SQVTM, CDR2 ANQGSEA. This CDR3 comprises 14 residues. With 7 bases removed from V and 2 bases from J, the gap between germline ends came to 16 bases. CDR3 DNA: TGCAGCGCCTTCACCGGACTGAACACAGATACGCAGTATTTT. This codes for CSAFTGLNTDTQYF.

This clone was detected only a few times. This chain links TRBV29-1 with TRBJ2-5; no clear D. The germline V and J ends were trimmed by 3 bases and 1 base, with 15 bases remaining between them. This CDR3 is 15 amino acids long. Germline CDR1 SQVTM, CDR2 ANQGSEA. CDR3 in amino acids: CSVEGLRVPQETQYF. In nucleotides, the CDR3 is TGCAGCGTTGAGGGTCTTCGGGTCCCCCAAGAGACCCAGTACTTC.

The rearrangement joins TRBV5-1 to TRBJ2-5; 8 bases agree with TRBD2. Germline V gene data show CDR1 as SGHRS and CDR2 as YFSETQ. The CDR3 has 14 amino acids. V trimming: 2 bases; J trimming: 4 bases; junction bases outside the gene matches: 4. The CDR3 coding sequence is TGCGCCAGCAGCTTACGCAGCGGGGGAGAGACCCAGTACTTC. Translated, it gives CASSLRSGGETQYF.

The chain links TRBV5-6 to TRBJ2-7; D remains ambiguous. V shed 1 base and J shed 0 bases, with 11 bases lying between them. This CDR3 has 15 residues. The germline gives CDR1 SGHDT, CDR2 YYEEEE. The CDR3 loop reads CASSLKPRSSYEQYF. The CDR3 region has the DNA TGTGCCAGCAGCTTGAAGCCGAGAAGCTCCTACGAGCAGTACTTC. The variable domain in full, completed from reference TRBV5-6 and TRBJ2-7, reads DAGVTQSPTHLIKTRGQQVTLRCSPKSGHDTVSWYQQALGQGPQFIFQYYEEEERQRGNFPDRFSGHQFPNYSSELNVNALLLGDSALYLCASSLKPRSSYEQYFGPGTRLTVT.

V usage is TRBV5-1 and J usage is TRBJ2-1, with D maybe TRBD2 (5 bases). The germline gives CDR1 SGHRS, CDR2 YFSETQ. CDR3 size: 14 residues. Trimming left V 5 bases short and J 0 bases short, with 9 bases between. CDR3 region: CASSTSRSYNEQFF. CDR3 sequence (DNA): TGCGCCAGCAGTACTAGTCGCTCCTACAATGAGCAGTTCTTC.

The chain uses TRBV7-2 and TRBJ2-5, with D possibly TRBD1 on 6 matching bases. Germline lookup yields CDR1 SGHTA and CDR2 FQGNSA. Trimming took off 7 bases at V and 2 bases at J, with 11 bases between the two ends. The CDR3 is 13 amino acids. This chain's CDR3 is CASTQDRQETQYF. The CDR3 DNA is TGTGCCAGCACCCAAGACAGGCAAGAGACCCAGTACTTC.

The table lists this clone with a few counts. The gene calls are TRBV29-1 and TRBJ2-1; D not resolved. The CDR3 has 13 residues. The germline gives CDR1 SQVTM, CDR2 ANQGSEA. With 0 bases removed from V and 6 bases from J, the gap between germline ends came to 9 bases. This chain's CDR3 is CSVEDWPSNEQFF. The CDR3 DNA reads TGCAGCGTTGAAGATTGGCCATCCAATGAGCAGTTCTTC.

The rearrangement uses TRBV20-1 and TRBJ2-3; D is ambiguous. CDR3 length: 11 residues. The germline gives CDR1 DFQATT, CDR2 SNEGSKA (reference sequence). The germline V and J ends were trimmed by 6 bases and 3 bases, with 7 bases remaining between them. CDR3 nucleotides: TGCAGTGCCCTAGTAACAGATACGCAGTATTTT. It yields the protein CSALVTDTQYF.

The gene calls are TRBV5-1 and TRBJ2-1, with D possibly being TRBD1 or TRBD2 (5 bases each). V was shortened by 0 bases and J by 8 bases, with 12 bases between the two germline ends. Germline CDR1 and CDR2: SGHRS and YFSETQ. The CDR3 has 14 amino acids. In DNA, the CDR3 is TGCGCCAGCAGCTTGGAACGAGGGGCCGATGAGCAGTTCTTC. Translating it yields CASSLERGADEQFF.